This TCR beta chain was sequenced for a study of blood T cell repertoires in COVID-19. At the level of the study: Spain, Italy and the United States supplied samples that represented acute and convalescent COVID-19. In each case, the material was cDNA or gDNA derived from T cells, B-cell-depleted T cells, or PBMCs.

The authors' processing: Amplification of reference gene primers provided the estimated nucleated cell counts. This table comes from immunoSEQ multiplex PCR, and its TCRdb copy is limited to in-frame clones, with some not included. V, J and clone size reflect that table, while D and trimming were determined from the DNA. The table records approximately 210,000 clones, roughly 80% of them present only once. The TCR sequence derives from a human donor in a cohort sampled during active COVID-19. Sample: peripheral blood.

CDR3 sequence (DNA): TGCGCCAGCAGCTTGACTAGCGGGTACGGCGATTGGCAGTACTTC. The encoded protein is CASSLTSGYGDWQYF. The J gene is TRBJ2-7, the V gene TRBV5-1, with TRBD2 identical over 9 bases. Germline assignment: CDR1 SGHRS and CDR2 YFSETQ. There are 15 residues in the CDR3. V shed 1 base, J shed 9 bases, and the junction held 11 bases outside the gene matches.